The next 29 T cell receptor beta chains were all read from a single sample in a study of cytotoxic CD8 clonotypes in ibrutinib-treated CLL. Measured with immunoSEQ multiplex PCR; TCRdb has only the in-frame clones, and not every one. Here the sample spans some 170,000 clones, more than 70% being singletons. Source: PBMCs, taken at disease progression, from a patient treated with ibrutinib. The receptors derive from a human donor with chronic lymphocytic leukemia.

V usage is TRBV29-1 and J usage is TRBJ1-1; D is undetermined. CDR3 length: 13 residues. Germline CDR1 reads SQVTM; CDR2 reads ANQGSEA. V was pared by 4 bases and J by 1 base, with 10 bases between. The CDR3 DNA reads TGCAGCGTTGCCGGGTTAGGGAACACTGAAGCTTTCTTT. Translating it yields CSVAGLGNTEAFF.

The chain carries TRBV9 and TRBJ1-3; unclear D gene. The CDR3 covers 16 residues. Germline V CDR1 and CDR2: SGDLS, YYNGEE. The germline V and J ends were trimmed by 2 bases and 0 bases, with 12 bases remaining between them. As DNA, the CDR3 is TGTGCCAGCAGCGTCTACGCGGCAAACTCTGGAAACACCATATATTTT. Translation: CASSVYAANSGNTIYF. Together with reference TRBV9 and TRBJ1-3, the CDR3 gives the full variable domain: DSGVTQTPKHLITATGQRVTLRCSPRSGDLSVYWYQQSLDQGLQFLIQYYNGEERAKGNILERFSAQQFPDLHSELNLSSLELGDSALYFCASSVYAANSGNTIYFGEGSWLTVV.

The count of this clone is one. V and J are TRBV19 and TRBJ2-3; 10 bases map to TRBD1. V shed 5 bases and J 2 bases; nucleotides not matched to a gene: 7. The CDR3 loop spans 16 amino acids. CDR1 and CDR2 from the germline V gene are LNHDA and SQIVND (reference sequence). CDR3 in DNA: TGTGCCAGTAGTGGCAGGGACAGGGGAAACACAGATACGCAGTATTTT. It codes for CASSGRDRGNTDTQYF.

This chain uses TRBV29-1 with TRBJ2-7; D unresolved. The CDR3 contains 11 residues. The germline gives CDR1 SQVTM, CDR2 ANQGSEA. Deletions cut 7 bases from V and 2 bases from J, with 9 bases between. The CDR3 nucleotides are TGCAGCGCGCCAGGAGCCTACGAGCAGTACTTC. Translating it yields CSAPGAYEQYF.

V and J are TRBV11-2 and TRBJ2-7; D is ambiguous. The CDR3 is 11 residues long. Germline CDR1 SGHAT, CDR2 FQNNGV. V dropped 5 bases and J dropped 6 bases, with 8 bases sitting between them. The CDR3 loop reads CASSMSPEQYF. Here the CDR3 DNA reads TGTGCCAGCAGCATGAGTCCCGAGCAGTACTTC.

This sequence joins TRBV10-3 and TRBJ1-3, with no clear D. V was shortened by 7 bases and J by 2 bases, with 18 bases between the two germline ends. Germline CDR1 ENHRY, CDR2 SYGVKD. CDR3 length: 16 amino acids. CDR3 sequence (DNA): TGTGCCATCAAAGTCCAGGTAGGGTACACTGGAAACACCATATATTTT. It translates to CAIKVQVGYTGNTIYF.

This chain links TRBV7-2 with TRBJ2-7; 7 positions match TRBD2. Germline V gene data show CDR1 as SGHTA and CDR2 as FQGNSA. This CDR3 has 19 residues. V dropped 1 base and J dropped 4; count of bases not matched to a gene: 19. The DNA of the CDR3 is TGTGCCAGCAGCTTAGGGCTTGGGTCGGGGGGAAGGACTTCTTACGAGCAGTACTTC. Translation gives CASSLGLGSGGRTSYEQYF.

V is TRBV4-2 and J is TRBJ1-1, with D maybe TRBD1 (6 bases). Germline CDR1 LGHNA, CDR2 YNFKEQ. The ends were cut back, 0 bases at V and 0 bases at J, with 17 bases in the middle. The CDR3 loop spans 18 amino acids. The CDR3 sequence: CASSQDRRPGDMNTEAFF. CDR3 DNA: TGTGCCAGCAGCCAAGATCGGCGGCCAGGGGACATGAACACTGAAGCTTTCTTT.

The chain couples TRBV5-4 to TRBJ2-7; TRBD2 aligns across 7 bases. CDR1 SGHNT and CDR2 YYREEE come from the germline V gene (reference sequence). CDR3 length: 13 amino acids. V was pared by 3 bases and J by 6 bases, with 6 bases of the junction left unmatched. The CDR3 here is CASSWEGLGEQYF. CDR3 DNA: TGTGCCAGCAGCTGGGAGGGACTTGGCGAGCAGTACTTC.

DNA for the CDR3: TGTGCCAGCAGCTTAGCGGGAGTCCTCTCCTACGAGCAGTACTTC. This sequence encodes CASSLAGVLSYEQYF. This chain connects TRBV28 to TRBJ2-7, with 9 bases fitting TRBD2. There are 15 residues in the CDR3. Germline V gene data show CDR1 as MDHEN and CDR2 as SYDVKM. The junction had 6 bases not matched to a gene; V was cut back by 6 bases and J by 0 bases. The complete variable domain, with remaining parts taken from reference TRBV28 and TRBJ2-7, reads DVKVTQSSRYLVKRTGEKVFLECVQDMDHENMFWYRQDPGLGLRLIYFSYDVKMKEKGDIPEGYSVSREKKERFSLILESASTNQTSMYLCASSLAGVLSYEQYFGPGTRLTVT.

J is TRBJ1-1 and V is TRBV18; maybe TRBD1 (5 bases). This CDR3 spans 16 amino acids. Trimming took off 3 bases at V and 6 bases at J, with 20 bases between the two ends. The V gene's germline CDR1 is KGHSH and CDR2 LQKENI. CDR3 bases: TGTGCCAGCTCACCCCAGCTAGCGGGGGAGGCGGCTGAAGCTTTCTTT. This codes for CASSPQLAGEAAEAFF. Drawing the rest from reference TRBV18 and TRBJ1-1, the complete variable domain is NAGVMQNPRHLVRRRGQEARLRCSPMKGHSHVYWYRQLPEEGLKFMVYLQKENIIDESGMPKERFSAEFPKEGPSILRIQQVVRGDSAAYFCASSPQLAGEAAEAFFGQGTRLTVV.

This clone occurred once. One end of the junction varies from germline; a read error may be responsible. This chain joins TRBV9 and TRBJ1-2, with 7 bases identical to TRBD1. The germline gives CDR1 SGDLS, CDR2 YYNGEE. The CDR3 runs 15 residues. In DNA form, the CDR3 reads TGTGCCAGCAGCCCATCACCCGGTTTGGGACAGATATTCCCCTTC. As protein: CASSPSPGLGQIFPF.

This CDR3 is CASRKGVGGSGELFF. The DNA for the CDR3 is TGTGCCAGCAGGAAGGGGGTAGGGGGTTCCGGGGAGCTGTTTTTT. This chain connects TRBV5-4 to TRBJ2-2; a weak D match, TRBD1 (6 bases). The CDR3 totals 15 residues. The germline gives CDR1 SGHNT, CDR2 YYREEE (reference sequence). Trimming took 5 bases from V and 6 from J, leaving 17 bases between them. The variable domain in full, with the rest retrieved from reference TRBV5-4 and TRBJ2-2, is ETGVTQSPTHLIKTRGQQVTLRCSSQSGHNTVSWYQQALGQGPQFIFQYYREEENGRGNFPPRFSGLQFPNYSSELNVNALELDDSALYLCASRKGVGGSGELFFGEGSRLTVL.

This clone has only one observation. The chain employs TRBV28 and TRBJ1-1, with no clear D. Germline CDR1 reads MDHEN; CDR2 reads SYDVKM. The germline V and J ends were trimmed by 6 bases and 9 bases, with 14 bases remaining between them. The CDR3 has 12 amino acids. CDR3 amino acids: CASRPLPMKAFF. The DNA for the CDR3 is TGTGCCAGCAGACCCCTACCTATGAAAGCTTTCTTT.

V is TRBV5-8 and J is TRBJ2-3; 16 bases line up with TRBD2. Trimming at V came to 3 bases and at J to 1 base, leaving 5 bases not matched to a gene. Germline V gene lookup returns CDR1 SGHTS and CDR2 YDEGEE. The CDR3 has 18 residues. The CDR3, as DNA: TGTGCCAGCAGCTACGGGACTAGCGGGAGGGCTGGCACAGATACGCAGTATTTT. This codes for CASSYGTSGRAGTDTQYF.

The chain couples TRBV7-3 to TRBJ2-2; 12 nucleotides agree with TRBD2. Germline V CDR1 and CDR2: SGHTA, FQGTGA. The CDR3 sequence is 16 residues long. The V gene end was trimmed by 6 bases and the J gene end by 5 bases; junction bases not matched to a gene: 7. CDR3 nucleotide sequence: TGTGCCAGCAGTCGACTAGCGGGAGAGTTGACCGGGGAGCTGTTTTTT. Protein: CASSRLAGELTGELFF.

The rearrangement links TRBV30 to TRBJ2-3; TRBD2 matches at 14 bases. The CDR3 has 18 amino acids. With 3 bases clipped from V and 5 bases from J, the junction kept 13 bases outside the gene matches. Germline loops: CDR1 GTSNPN, CDR2 SVGIG (reference sequence). Here the CDR3 DNA reads TGTGCCTGGAGCCGACGGGGGACTAGCGGGAGATGGGGAGATACGCAGTATTTT. It is translated as CAWSRRGTSGRWGDTQYF.

The V gene is TRBV29-1, the J gene TRBJ2-1, with TRBD1 identical over 8 bases. Germline-derived CDR1 and CDR2 are SQVTM and ANQGSEA. The CDR3 runs 15 residues. V lost 3 bases and J lost 7; bases outside the gene matches: 11. Written as DNA, the CDR3 is TGCAGCGTTGAGTTGTCCAGGGGGCTCGGAAATGAGCAGTTCTTC. Translating gives CSVELSRGLGNEQFF.

This chain joins TRBV6-6 and TRBJ2-1, with 8 positions matching TRBD1. This CDR3 region has 15 residues. CDR1 and CDR2 (germline): MNHNY, SVGAGI (reference sequence). Losses at the gene ends were 7 bases for V and 6 bases for J; bases not matched to a gene: 11. The CDR3 loop reads CASISGQGSGNEQFF. CDR3 in DNA: TGTGCCAGCATCTCCGGACAGGGCTCAGGCAATGAGCAGTTCTTC.

This rearrangement joins TRBV5-8 to TRBJ1-1, with 7 bases that match TRBD1. V was clipped by 6 bases and J by 1 base; unmatched bases: 6. Germline loops: CDR1 SGHTS, CDR2 YDEGEE. The length of the CDR3 is 14 residues. The CDR3 region has the DNA TGTGCCAGCATGAGGGACAGTACGAACACTGAAGCTTTCTTT. It is translated as CASMRDSTNTEAFF.

This clone was observed a few times. The chain uses TRBV27 and TRBJ2-1; 10 bases are shared with TRBD2. Trimming removed 3 bases from V and 0 bases from J; junction bases left unmatched: 5. CDR1 and CDR2 from the germline V gene are MNHEY and SMNVEV (reference sequence). The CDR3 has 17 residues. The CDR3 loop is CASSFRAGGSSYNEQFF. CDR3 DNA: TGTGCCAGCAGTTTCCGAGCGGGAGGGAGCTCCTACAATGAGCAGTTCTTC.

This chain joins TRBV5-1 and TRBJ2-3; 9 bases line up with TRBD1. In germline, CDR1 is SGHRS, CDR2 YFSETQ. V trimming: 3 bases; J trimming: 1 base; junction bases outside the gene matches: 3. The CDR3 covers 15 residues. CDR3 residues: CASSWTGARTDTQYF. In nucleotides, the CDR3 is TGCGCCAGCAGCTGGACAGGGGCCCGCACAGATACGCAGTATTTT. The whole variable domain, filled in from reference TRBV5-1 and TRBJ2-3, reads KAGVTQTPRYLIKTRGQQVTLSCSPISGHRSVSWYQQTPGQGLQFLFEYFSETQRNKGNFPGRFSGRQFSNSRSEMNVSTLELGDSALYLCASSWTGARTDTQYFGPGTRLTVL.

This chain uses TRBV28 with TRBJ2-6, with D unresolved. This CDR3 is built from 13 residues. CDR1 MDHEN and CDR2 SYDVKM come from the germline V gene. Trimming stripped 7 bases from V and 3 bases from J, with 7 bases between. The CDR3 reads CASKRNGANVLTF. The CDR3 coding sequence is TGTGCCAGCAAACGAAATGGGGCCAACGTCCTGACTTTC.

The chain carries TRBV18 and TRBJ1-1; no firm D call. The CDR3 is 13 residues long. V shed 6 bases and J shed 5 bases, with 13 bases lying between them. Germline loops: CDR1 KGHSH, CDR2 LQKENI. The CDR3 loop reads CASSRAGHTEAFF. CDR3 nucleotides: TGTGCCAGCTCCCGGGCAGGCCATACTGAAGCTTTCTTT.

V is TRBV29-1 and J is TRBJ2-5; 10 bases match TRBD1. CDR3 length: 13 residues. CDR1 is SQVTM, CDR2 ANQGSEA, per germline. V shed 7 bases, J shed 5 bases, and the junction held 7 bases outside the gene matches. CDR3 amino acids: CSGGTGEGETQYF. CDR3 DNA sequence: TGCAGCGGGGGGACAGGGGAGGGCGAGACCCAGTACTTC.

The chain uses TRBV29-1 and TRBJ1-2; D gene unclear. V was pared by 7 bases and J by 5 bases, with 20 bases between. The CDR3 consists of 14 residues. Germline lookup yields CDR1 SQVTM and CDR2 ANQGSEA. This chain's CDR3 is CSAPSVGSQYGYTF. CDR3 nucleotides: TGCAGCGCCCCGAGCGTGGGATCACAGTATGGCTACACCTTC.

This clone was detected only a few times. Here the CDR3 DNA reads TGTGCCTGGAGTGGAGTTGGAAACACCATATATTTT. It yields the protein CAWSGVGNTIYF. The rearrangement uses TRBV30 and TRBJ1-3; D gene uncertain. Looked up from germline, CDR1 is GTSNPN and CDR2 is SVGIG (reference sequence). V was cut by 1 base and J by 3 bases, with 4 bases left in between. The CDR3 spans 12 residues.

The V gene is TRBV28, the J gene TRBJ2-1; no reliable D call. The CDR3 is 13 residues long. CDR1 and CDR2 from the germline V gene are MDHEN and SYDVKM. V was trimmed by 10 bases and J by 6 bases, leaving 16 bases between them. The CDR3 DNA reads TGTGCCATCGAAGTCCCGATCCTCAATGAGCAGTTCTTC. Its translation is CAIEVPILNEQFF.

The chain carries TRBV7-9 and TRBJ1-4; TRBD1 matches at 10 bases. The V gene's germline CDR1 is SEHNR and CDR2 FQNEAQ (reference sequence). This CDR3 region has 16 residues. Trimming removed 5 bases from V and 8 bases from J; junction bases left unmatched: 11. CDR3 DNA: TGTGCCAGCAGCCATTTTAATCCGGGACAGGGGGAAAAACTGTTTTTT. Its protein is CASSHFNPGQGEKLFF.